This record concerns one TCR beta chain sequence. These data belong to a study of shared clonotypes between healthy human individuals. Study overall: Per-donor plates numbered three CD4 naive, three CD4 memory, two CD8 naive and one CD8 memory.

Germline CDR1 and CDR2: MGHDK and SYGVNS. The CDR3 contains 15 residues. Germline trimming cut 1 base from V and 4 bases from J; bases unmatched to any gene: 2. As handled by the study authors: Filtering differed for immunoSEQ, which gave only junction sequences without quality scores. The data were produced by immunoSEQ multiplex PCR, yet TCRdb's version contains in-frame clones alone and is incomplete. The DNA was the basis for D and trimming; V, J and clone size are from that table. The repertoire holds under 1,100,000 clones, with roughly 80% as singletons. Sequences were obtained from memory CD4+ T cells sorted from blood. The subset denotes: CD45RA-negative fraction. The chain is built from TRBV25-1 and TRBJ1-5, with TRBD1 matching 9 bases. The receptor was derived from a man in his late teens or twenties in good health. CDR3 sequence reads: CASSESGTGNQPQHF. The CDR3 bases are TGTGCCAGCAGTGAATCTGGGACAGGGAATCAGCCCCAGCATTTT.